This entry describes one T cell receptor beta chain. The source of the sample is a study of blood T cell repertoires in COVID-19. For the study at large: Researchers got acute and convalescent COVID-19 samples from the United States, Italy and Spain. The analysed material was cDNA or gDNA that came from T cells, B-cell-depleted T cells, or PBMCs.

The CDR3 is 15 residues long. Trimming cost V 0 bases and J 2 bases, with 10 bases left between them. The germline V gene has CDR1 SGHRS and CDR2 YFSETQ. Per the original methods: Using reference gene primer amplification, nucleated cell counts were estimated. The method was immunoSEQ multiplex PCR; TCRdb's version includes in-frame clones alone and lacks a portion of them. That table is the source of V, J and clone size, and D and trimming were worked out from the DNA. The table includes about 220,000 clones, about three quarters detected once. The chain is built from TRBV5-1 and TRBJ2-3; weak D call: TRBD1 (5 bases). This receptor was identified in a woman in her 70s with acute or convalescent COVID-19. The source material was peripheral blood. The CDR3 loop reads CASSLVGHTTDTQYF. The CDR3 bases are TGCGCCAGCAGCTTGGTTGGACACACCACAGATACGCAGTATTTT.